This TCR beta chain was retrieved from a study of blood T cell repertoires in COVID-19. Study-level background: PBMCs, B-cell-depleted T cells, or T cells were the source of the cDNA or gDNA that made up the material.

The trim removed 7 bases at V and 4 bases at J, leaving 10 bases unmatched. The CDR3 is 16 amino acids. CDR1 is SGHTA and CDR2 is FQGNSA in the germline V gene. The table came from immunoSEQ multiplex PCR; TCRdb's copy has only in-frame clones and leaves some out. In the table there are some 410,000 clones, approximately 88% of which are singletons. The sequenced sample consisted of PBMCs or T cells enriched from blood (not recorded which). The TCR originated in a young woman with acute COVID-19. The rearrangement joins TRBV7-2 to TRBJ2-2; TRBD1 aligns across 9 bases. The CDR3 DNA is TGTGCCAGCACTGTTCCAATACAGGGGGCCACCGGGGAGCTGTTTTTT. Residues: CASTVPIQGATGELFF.